A single sample gave rise to the 20 T cell receptor beta chains below, sequenced in a study of blood T cell repertoires in COVID-19. Clones were sequenced by immunoSEQ multiplex PCR, and TCRdb holds only the in-frame ones, with some missing. The sample lists about 440,000 clones; roughly 87% were seen once. Material for sequencing was PBMCs or T cells enriched from blood (not recorded which). Receptors were obtained from a young man who had recovered from COVID-19.

This sequence joins TRBV4-1 and TRBJ2-1; D is perhaps TRBD1 (6 bases). The CDR3 runs to 16 residues. In germline, CDR1 is MGHRA, CDR2 YSYEKL. V shed 1 base and J shed 6 bases, with 16 bases lying between them. CDR3 nucleotides: TGCGCCAGCAGCCAAGTAAGTTTAGGGGGTGCCAATGAGCAGTTCTTC. It encodes CASSQVSLGGANEQFF.

This rearrangement joins TRBV19 to TRBJ1-2, with a possible D match to TRBD1 (6 bases). The germline V and J ends were trimmed by 3 bases and 2 bases, with 13 bases remaining between them. Germline loops: CDR1 LNHDA, CDR2 SQIVND (reference sequence). The CDR3 consists of 15 residues. For the CDR3, the DNA is TGTGCCAGTAGTATTGGGGGACACCCAAACTATGGCTACACCTTC. Protein: CASSIGGHPNYGYTF.

V gene TRBV7-2 combines with J gene TRBJ2-1, with TRBD2 matching 10 bases. The CDR3 spans 15 residues. J lost 6 bases, V lost 5 bases, and 7 bases had no gene match. Germline values: CDR1 SGHTA, CDR2 FQGNSA. CDR3 bases: TGTGCCAGCAGCCCCAGCGGGGGGGCGTCCAATGAGCAGTTCTTC. Translation gives CASSPSGGASNEQFF. Supplemented by reference TRBV7-2 and TRBJ2-1, the full variable domain reads GAGVSQSPSNKVTEKGKDVELRCDPISGHTALYWYRQSLGQGLEFLIYFQGNSAPDKSGLPSDRFSAERTGGSVSTLTIQRTQQEDSAVYLCASSPSGGASNEQFFGPGTRLTVL.

The V call is TRBV28, the J call TRBJ1-6; D is ambiguous. This CDR3 contains 14 residues. V was trimmed by 7 bases and J by 0 bases, leaving 7 bases between them. CDR1 and CDR2 (germline): MDHEN, SYDVKM. The chain's CDR3 is CASIESSYNSPLHF. CDR3 sequence (DNA): TGTGCCAGCATAGAGAGCTCCTATAATTCACCCCTCCACTTT.

J is TRBJ2-2 and V is TRBV27, with TRBD2 matching 8 bases. This CDR3 has 16 amino acids. Losses at the gene ends were 3 bases for V and 6 bases for J; bases not matched to a gene: 9. From germline, CDR1 is MNHEY and CDR2 SMNVEV (reference sequence). CDR3 residues: CASSFAGGVRAGELFF. In DNA, the CDR3 is TGTGCCAGCAGTTTCGCCGGGGGGGTGAGGGCCGGGGAGCTGTTTTTT.

This chain joins TRBV2 and TRBJ2-2; a possible D gene is TRBD2 (6 bases). The CDR3 covers 14 residues. Germline V CDR1 and CDR2: SNHLY, FYNNEI. Trimming cost V 4 bases and J 5 bases, with 11 bases left between them. CDR3: CASSALARTGELFF. The CDR3 DNA follows: TGTGCCAGCAGTGCCCTAGCGAGGACCGGGGAGCTGTTTTTT.

This chain uses TRBV24-1 with TRBJ2-5; TRBD1 matches at 7 bases. This CDR3 has 14 residues. Germline CDR1 and CDR2: KGHDR and SFDVKD. J lost 4 bases, V lost 4 bases, and 5 bases had no gene match. The CDR3 nucleotides are TGTGCCACCAGTGAAGCCCGGGACAGAGAGACCCAGTACTTC. Protein: CATSEARDRETQYF.

The chain uses TRBV7-3 and TRBJ1-2; TRBD1 is a possible D gene (6 bases). Per germline, CDR1 SGHTA and CDR2 FQGTGA. V was shortened by 5 bases and J by 8 bases, with 15 bases between the two germline ends. The CDR3 totals 13 residues. The CDR3: CASSLRGFGGYTF. The CDR3 DNA follows: TGTGCCAGCAGCCTGAGGGGGTTTGGAGGCTACACCTTC.

The V and J genes are TRBV3-1 (or the pseudogene TRBV3-2) and TRBJ1-1; D gene ambiguous. This CDR3 has 14 amino acids. V lost 2 bases to trimming and J lost 1 base, with 8 bases between them. CDR1 is LGHDT and CDR2 is YNNKEL in the germline V gene (reference sequence). The CDR3 protein is CASSQSNRNTEAFF. CDR3 DNA sequence: TGTGCCAGCAGCCAATCTAACAGGAACACTGAAGCTTTCTTT.

The chain combines TRBV14 with TRBJ1-2; 7 bases are shared with TRBD1. The CDR3 is made up of 15 amino acids. Germline V CDR1 and CDR2: SGHDN, FVKESK. J lost 2 bases, V lost 1 base, and 4 bases had no gene match. CDR3: CASSQVQGSNYGYTF. Written as DNA, the CDR3 is TGTGCCAGCAGCCAAGTACAGGGGTCGAACTATGGCTACACCTTC.

J is TRBJ1-1 and V is TRBV11-2; 10 nucleotides match TRBD1. The CDR3 is 14 amino acids. Germline CDR1 SGHAT, CDR2 FQNNGV. V lost 5 bases, J lost 5 bases, and 5 bases stayed unmatched. The CDR3 sequence is CASSRQGAVTEAFF. CDR3 nucleotide sequence: TGTGCCAGCAGCCGACAGGGGGCGGTTACTGAAGCTTTCTTT.

The genes are TRBV29-1 and TRBJ2-1; 10 bases align to TRBD2. The trim removed 6 bases at V and 9 bases at J, leaving 11 bases unmatched. CDR1 is SQVTM, CDR2 ANQGSEA, per germline. The CDR3 has 14 amino acids. The CDR3: CSVGNIAGGGEQFF. The CDR3 bases are TGCAGCGTCGGAAATATAGCGGGAGGCGGTGAGCAGTTCTTC.

The chain couples TRBV14 to TRBJ1-2; 9 bases map to TRBD1. V lost 4 bases to trimming and J lost 8 bases; unmatched junction nucleotides: 8. CDR3 length: 14 amino acids. The germline CDR1 and CDR2 sequences are SGHDN and FVKESK. The CDR3 DNA reads as TGTGCCAGCAGCCCCGGGACAGGGCCTGAGGGCTACACCTTC. It specifies CASSPGTGPEGYTF.

The chain couples TRBV6-5 to TRBJ2-7; TRBD1 might be the D (6 bases). The length of the CDR3 is 13 residues. Germline CDR1 and CDR2: MNHEY and SVGAGI. V shed 4 bases and J shed 2 bases, with 9 bases lying between them. The CDR3 region has the DNA TGTGCCAGCAGTTGGGACAAAGCCTACGAGCAGTACTTC. Translating it yields CASSWDKAYEQYF.

The rearrangement links TRBV5-8 to TRBJ1-4, with no clear D. Germline V gene data show CDR1 as SGHTS and CDR2 as YDEGEE. Trimming cost V 0 bases and J 1 base, with 16 bases left between them. CDR3 length equals 18 residues. The CDR3 sequence: CASSLGRVAPQTNEKLFF. The CDR3 DNA sequence: TGTGCCAGCAGCTTGGGGCGGGTGGCCCCCCAAACTAATGAAAAACTGTTTTTT.

This clone has more than one count but fewer than ten. This rearrangement joins TRBV4-1 to TRBJ1-2; D is unclear. Trimming pared 0 bases from V and 6 bases from J, leaving 11 bases between. Germline loops: CDR1 MGHRA, CDR2 YSYEKL. This CDR3 has 14 amino acids. The CDR3: CASSQDVRVDGYTF. In nucleotides, the CDR3 is TGCGCCAGCAGCCAAGATGTCCGGGTTGATGGCTACACCTTC.

The chain joins TRBV7-9 to TRBJ2-2, with TRBD2 identical over 11 bases. This CDR3 spans 18 amino acids. CDR1 and CDR2 (germline): SEHNR, FQNEAQ (reference sequence). V shed 1 base and J 6 bases; nucleotides not matched to a gene: 10. CDR3 DNA sequence: TGTGCCAGCAGCTTAGGGGCTAGCGGGAGGCACATGGCCGGGGAGCTGTTTTTT. It codes for CASSLGASGRHMAGELFF.

The V call is TRBV28, the J call TRBJ2-7; 11 bases fit TRBD2. The CDR3 is made up of 15 amino acids. Losses at the gene ends were 5 bases for V and 3 bases for J; bases not matched to a gene: 6. Germline assignment: CDR1 MDHEN and CDR2 SYDVKM. CDR3: CASSPPGTSGYEQYF. The DNA of the CDR3 is TGTGCCAGCAGTCCGCCCGGGACTAGCGGCTACGAGCAGTACTTC.

The chain uses TRBV9 and TRBJ2-1; perhaps TRBD2 as D (6 bases). The germline V gene has CDR1 SGDLS and CDR2 YYNGEE. The CDR3 has 14 amino acids. The ends were cut back, 0 bases at V and 6 bases at J, with 10 bases in the middle. CDR3 nucleotides: TGTGCCAGCAGCGTAGGGGCCGGGGGCAATGAGCAGTTCTTC. Encoded protein: CASSVGAGGNEQFF.

The rearrangement joins TRBV13 to TRBJ2-6, with a tentative D call TRBD2 (5 bases). The V gene's germline CDR1 is PRHDT and CDR2 FYEKMQ (reference sequence). Trimming left V 0 bases short and J 0 bases short, with 6 bases between. The CDR3 spans 16 residues. The chain's CDR3 is CASSLGGSSGANVLTF. The CDR3 region has the DNA TGTGCCAGCAGCTTAGGGGGGAGCTCTGGGGCCAACGTCCTGACTTTC.